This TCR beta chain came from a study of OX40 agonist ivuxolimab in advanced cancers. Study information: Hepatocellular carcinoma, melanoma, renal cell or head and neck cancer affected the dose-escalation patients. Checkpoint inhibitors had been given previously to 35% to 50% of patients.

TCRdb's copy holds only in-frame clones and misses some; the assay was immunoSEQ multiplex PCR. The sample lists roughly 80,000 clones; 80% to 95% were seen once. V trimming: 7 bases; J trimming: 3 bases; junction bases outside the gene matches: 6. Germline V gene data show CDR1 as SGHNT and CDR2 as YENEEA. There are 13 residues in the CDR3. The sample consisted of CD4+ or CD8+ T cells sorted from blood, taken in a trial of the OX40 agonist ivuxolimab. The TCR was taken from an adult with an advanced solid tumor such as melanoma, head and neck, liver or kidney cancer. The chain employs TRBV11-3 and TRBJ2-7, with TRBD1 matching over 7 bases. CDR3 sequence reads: CASTRTGIYEQYF. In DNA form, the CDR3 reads TGTGCCAGCACTAGGACAGGAATCTACGAGCAGTACTTC. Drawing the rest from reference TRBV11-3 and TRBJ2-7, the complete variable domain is EAGVVQSPRYKIIEKKQPVAFWCNPISGHNTLYWYLQNLGQGPELLIRYENEEAVDDSQLPKDRFSAERLKGVDSTLKIQPAELGDSAVYLCASTRTGIYEQYFGPGTRLTVT.